Listed here are 20 T cell receptor beta chains from one sample, sequenced in a study of T cells expressing NK-cell markers. One entry per CDR3 protein, without DNA, is what TCRdb gives after re-calling the 5' RACE reads. This listing includes about 460,000 distinct CDR3 sequences. Input material: blood T cells: a sorted CD56 or NKG2C T cell subset, CD4+ or CD8+ T cells, or bulk PBMC T cells (not recorded which). The source is a woman between 50 and 59 years old in good health.

The chain carries TRBV29-1 and TRBJ2-2; absent DNA, TCRdb's TRBD2 call cannot be checked. CDR1 SQVTM and CDR2 ANQGSEA come from the germline V gene. The CDR3 spans 13 residues. The CDR3 loop reads CSVARGMDGELFF.

This chain links TRBV10-2 with TRBJ2-1; without DNA, the TCRdb call of TRBD1 cannot be checked. CDR1 is WSHSY, CDR2 SAAADI, per germline. This CDR3 is built from 15 residues. This CDR3 reads CASREGGTLQNEQFF.

The V gene is TRBV20-1, the J gene TRBJ2-3; TCRdb names TRBD2, which stays unverified in the absence of DNA. CDR1 is DFQATT, CDR2 SNEGSKA, per germline (reference sequence). This CDR3 contains 15 residues. The CDR3 protein is CSASWLAGVIDTQYF.

This chain links TRBV7-3 with TRBJ2-3. The CDR3 has 15 amino acids. Germline loops: CDR1 SGHTA, CDR2 FQGTGA. The CDR3 loop is CASSAVATSTDTQYF. The whole variable domain, filled in from reference TRBV7-3 and TRBJ2-3, reads GAGVSQTPSNKVTEKGKYVELRCDPISGHTALYWYRQSLGQGPEFLIYFQGTGAADDSGLPNDRFFAVRPEGSVSTLKIQRTERGDSAVYLCASSAVATSTDTQYFGPGTRLTVL.

This chain links TRBV12-3 or TRBV12-4 with TRBJ2-3; TCRdb proposes TRBD1, but this gene call is untestable without DNA. The CDR3 extends over 13 amino acids. CDR3 region: CASSLKGADTQYF.

The chain carries TRBV6-1 and TRBJ2-3; as DNA is missing, the TRBD2 call by TCRdb cannot be tested. Germline CDR1 is MNHNS and CDR2 is SASEGT. The CDR3 is 15 residues long. The CDR3 reads CASSERSGDTDTQYF.

The gene calls are TRBV20-1 and TRBJ2-1; no DNA is available, so the TRBD2 call from TCRdb remains unchecked. CDR1 is DFQATT and CDR2 is SNEGSKA in the germline V gene (reference sequence). CDR3 size: 16 residues. CDR3 amino acids: CSASPIVSGSYNEQFF.

The chain joins TRBV11-3 to TRBJ2-7; the TRBD2 assignment by TCRdb is unverifiable without DNA. This CDR3 spans 14 amino acids. Germline V CDR1 and CDR2: SGHNT, YENEEA. The CDR3 protein is CASSTSGSSYEQYF.

This sequence joins TRBV20-1 and TRBJ2-7; checking the TCRdb D call of TRBD2 is not possible without DNA. The CDR3 is made up of 17 amino acids. CDR1 and CDR2 from the germline V gene are DFQATT and SNEGSKA (reference sequence). CDR3 region: CSAGGVSSGGRTYEQYF.

The rearrangement joins TRBV14 to TRBJ1-1. Germline V gives CDR1 SGHDN, CDR2 FVKESK. The CDR3 is 12 amino acids. CDR3: CASSRTIFEAFF.

The rearrangement links TRBV4-1 to TRBJ2-1; TCRdb returns TRBD2, unconfirmable since there is no DNA. This CDR3 has 15 amino acids. The germline CDR1 and CDR2 sequences are MGHRA and YSYEKL. This CDR3 is CASSRTSGNYNEQFF.

The chain combines TRBV20-1 with TRBJ1-5; the D call of TRBD1 rests on TCRdb alone, since no DNA is present to check it. The CDR3 totals 15 residues. The germline gives CDR1 DFQATT, CDR2 SNEGSKA (reference sequence). The chain's CDR3 is CSARSSGQLNQPQHF.

The chain couples TRBV3-1 to TRBJ1-2; the TRBD1 assignment by TCRdb is unverifiable without DNA. The CDR3 has 13 amino acids. CDR1 LGHDT and CDR2 YNNKEL come from the germline V gene (reference sequence). CDR3 loop: CASRDQGNSGYTF.

This chain's CDR3 is CSAEGETGNTIYF. The chain uses TRBV29-1 and TRBJ1-3; TCRdb proposes TRBD1, but this gene call is untestable without DNA. Germline CDR1 reads SQVTM; CDR2 reads ANQGSEA. There are 13 residues in the CDR3.

The J gene is TRBJ1-1, the V gene TRBV4-1; checking the TCRdb D call of TRBD1 is not possible without DNA. Germline V gives CDR1 MGHRA, CDR2 YSYEKL. This CDR3 region has 17 residues. This CDR3 reads CASSQVRRAGMNTEAFF.

The genes are TRBV20-1 and TRBJ2-3; TCRdb names TRBD2, which stays unverified in the absence of DNA. This CDR3 has 14 amino acids. The V gene's germline CDR1 is DFQATT and CDR2 SNEGSKA (reference sequence). The CDR3 loop is CSARESAGTDTQYF.

The rearrangement links TRBV20-1 to TRBJ2-7; TCRdb indicates TRBD1, and absent DNA this call remains unverified. Germline V gives CDR1 DFQATT, CDR2 SNEGSKA (reference sequence). The CDR3 covers 14 residues. CDR3 protein: CSASGGKHSDEQYF.

The CDR3 loop is CASTREAEAFF. This chain joins TRBV6-1 and TRBJ1-1. From germline, CDR1 is MNHNS and CDR2 SASEGT. The CDR3 totals 11 residues.

This chain uses TRBV5-1 with TRBJ2-1; TCRdb gives TRBD1 as the D gene, but with no DNA this cannot be confirmed. This CDR3 is built from 14 residues. Per germline, CDR1 SGHRS and CDR2 YFSETQ. The CDR3 here is CASGSPGQGREQFF.

The genes are TRBV5-1 and TRBJ2-7; TCRdb's assignment of TRBD2 cannot be checked, as there is no DNA. Germline lookup yields CDR1 SGHRS and CDR2 YFSETQ. The CDR3 runs to 14 residues. CDR3 region: CASSFGTILYEQYF.